The rows below give T cell receptor beta chains drawn from one sample of a study of response to subunit inactivated influenza vaccine. TCRdb redid the calling of the RT-PCR reads with MiXCR, one entry per CDR3 protein. The profile covers under 950,000 distinct CDR3 sequences, with 21% appearing a single time and about 9.4% taken by the ten largest. The sample was PBMCs from blood, taken roughly 5 days after vaccination. The receptor source for this set is a man aged 50 to 60 who received an inactivated influenza vaccine. CDR3s leave out the opening cysteine and the closing phenylalanine or tryptophan. A D gene is named only where the DNA matches it firmly.

j_gene	d_gene	v_gene	CDR3aa
TRBJ2-2	.	TRBV7-2	ASSPHANTGELF
TRBJ2-1	.	TRBV11-2	ASSSAGQSYNEQF
TRBJ1-2	TRBD1	TRBV29-1	SVGRDSVYGYT
TRBJ2-1	TRBD2	TRBV11-2	ASSLGGLAGDPRF
TRBJ1-4	TRBD1	TRBV7-8	ASSLAPTGRNEKLF
TRBJ2-5	.	TRBV5-1	ASSLESPQETQY
TRBJ2-7	.	TRBV20-1	SARDRPDNSYEQY
TRBJ2-7	.	TRBV28	ASSPPRAGAYEQY
TRBJ2-6	.	TRBV7-8	ASSKARLSGANVLT
TRBJ2-4	.	TRBV7-8	ASTALTAKNIQY
TRBJ1-4	.	TRBV5-1	ASSWGGGSTNEKLF
TRBJ2-4	TRBD2	TRBV6-5	ASSYSERGKNIQY
TRBJ2-3	.	TRBV6-1	ASSPGSWGGTDTQY
TRBJ2-2	.	TRBV6-2/TRBV6-3	ASSYGRITGELF
TRBJ2-2	TRBD1	TRBV11-2	ASSLDRRTGNTGELF
TRBJ2-4	TRBD1	TRBV20-1	SATGTGATIQY
TRBJ2-3	.	TRBV6-6	ASRRERDTQY
TRBJ1-1	TRBD1	TRBV4-2	ASSTRDRGRTEAF
TRBJ2-5	TRBD1	TRBV7-2	ASSLSFSRTGQETQY
TRBJ1-5	.	TRBV20-1	SARYEGNQPQH
TRBJ2-3	TRBD2	TRBV7-2	ASSFPAGGVGTDTQY
TRBJ2-2	.	TRBV2	ASSEEGWGTGELF
TRBJ2-5	.	TRBV7-8	ASSARLGGVETQY
TRBJ1-1	TRBD1	TRBV12-3/TRBV12-4	ASSAGTGNRNTEAF
TRBJ1-2	.	TRBV4-3	ASSQEGEGDIYGYT
TRBJ2-1	.	TRBV4-3	ASSPRLDTRNNEQF
TRBJ2-7	.	TRBV25-1	ASTQDYEQY